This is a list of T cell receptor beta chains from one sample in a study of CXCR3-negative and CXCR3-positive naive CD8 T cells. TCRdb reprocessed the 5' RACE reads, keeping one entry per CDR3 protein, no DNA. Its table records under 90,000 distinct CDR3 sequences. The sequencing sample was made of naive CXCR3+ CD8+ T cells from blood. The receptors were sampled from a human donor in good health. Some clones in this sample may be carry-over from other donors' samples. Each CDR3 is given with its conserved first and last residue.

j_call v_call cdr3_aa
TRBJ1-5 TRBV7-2 CASSLYRGPGQPQHF
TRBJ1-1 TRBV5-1 CASSRGGAEAFF
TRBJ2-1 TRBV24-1 CATSDATDSYNEQFF
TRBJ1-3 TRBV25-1 CASSEYLPERSGNTIYF
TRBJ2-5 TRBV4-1 CASSQRETQYF
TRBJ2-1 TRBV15 CATSRFPRGEQFF
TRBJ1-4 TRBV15 CATSLGIEAGAATNEKLFF
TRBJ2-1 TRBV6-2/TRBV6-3 CASSSGPYNEQFF
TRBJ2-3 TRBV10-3 CAISESGDTQYF
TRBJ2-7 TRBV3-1 CASSHSDRLYEQYF
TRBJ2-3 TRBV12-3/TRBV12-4 CASSSAPGHPSTDTQYF
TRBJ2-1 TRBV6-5 CASSYGRGDRTYNEQFF
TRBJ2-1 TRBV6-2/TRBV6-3 CATAVAGNPFF
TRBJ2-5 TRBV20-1 CSARDLTSGVETQYF
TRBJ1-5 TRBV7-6 CASSLTSELNQPQHF